This T cell receptor (beta chain) was sequenced during a study of T cells in Graves' hyperthyroidism and ophthalmopathy. Study results and limitations: Ophthalmopathy, which appeared later, was predicted by the model a median approximately six months before onset.

Comments on this clonotype: Its antigen remains unknown.

Germline CDR1 reads SGHTA; CDR2 reads FQGNSA. V lost 5 bases and J lost 4; bases outside the gene matches: 11. This CDR3 spans 16 amino acids. The diagnoses drew upon clinical symptoms, serum thyroxine and TRAb, thyroid ultrasound and orbital computed tomography. TCR beta CDR3 regions were amplified from RNA transcripts. TCR CDR3 regions were first amplified by RT-PCR with HTBI primers. TCRdb reanalysed the multiplex PCR reads using MiXCR and keeps one entry per CDR3 protein. The data contain roughly 650,000 distinct CDR3 sequences, approximately 15% of them seen just once; the ten biggest clones take up roughly 3%.

The V and J genes are TRBV7-2 and TRBJ2-3; 8 bases are shared with TRBD2. The clonotype was recovered from a middle-aged woman with Graves' ophthalmopathy. The sequenced material came from blood. CDR3 sequence (DNA): TGTGCCAGCAGCCCCACGGGGGGGCCCCGGGCAGATACGCAGTATTTT. It encodes CASSPTGGPRADTQYF.